This entry lists 28 T cell receptor beta chains sequenced from one sample in a study of identifying expanded T cells in peripheral blood. Measured with immunoSEQ multiplex PCR; TCRdb has only the in-frame clones, and not every one. This sample has approximately 110,000 clones, with around 88% found just once. Specimen: blood. These receptors were collected from a person aged 18 to 70 in good health.

V usage is TRBV30 and J usage is TRBJ1-6; no definite D call. The length of the CDR3 is 16 residues. V lost 2 bases and J lost 9, with 20 bases in between. Germline CDR1 and CDR2: GTSNPN and SVGIG (reference sequence). The DNA for the CDR3 is TGTGCCTGGAGTCGCGACCGGGGAGGGTTGAGTTCACCCCTCCACTTT. The encoded protein is CAWSRDRGGLSSPLHF.

Worth noting for this clone: At one of its ends the junction is not consistent with the germline gene, which may arise from a read error. The chain joins TRBV11-3 to TRBJ2-7; no clear D gene. The CDR3 runs 13 residues. CDR1 and CDR2 from the germline V gene are SGHNT and YENEEA. The CDR3 here is CASSLGASDEQYF. Written as DNA, the CDR3 is TGTGCCAGCAGCTTAGGGGCCTCCGACGAGCAGTACTTC.

This chain joins TRBV10-3 and TRBJ1-5; TRBD1 matches at 7 bases. Germline V lookup: CDR1 ENHRY, CDR2 SYGVKD. The CDR3 sequence is 13 residues long. J gave up 5 bases and V 10 bases, and 8 bases lay outside the gene matches. As DNA, the CDR3 is TGTGCCACGTGGGGACAGAGGGATCAGCCCCAGCATTTT. Translation: CATWGQRDQPQHF.

This chain uses TRBV10-3 with TRBJ2-7; 8 nucleotides align to TRBD1. The V gene end was trimmed by 3 bases and the J gene end by 5 bases; junction bases not matched to a gene: 6. The CDR3 is 14 residues long. Germline V gene lookup returns CDR1 ENHRY and CDR2 SYGVKD. The CDR3 sequence: CAISDQGAVHEQYF. In DNA form, the CDR3 reads TGTGCCATCAGTGACCAGGGGGCGGTCCACGAGCAGTACTTC.

As DNA, the CDR3 is TGTGCCAGTAGTAGTTGGGAGCGGATTAACTATGGCTACACCTTC. Its protein product is CASSSWERINYGYTF. The chain uses TRBV19 and TRBJ1-2; D gene ambiguous. Germline V gene lookup returns CDR1 LNHDA and CDR2 SQIVND (reference sequence). V lost 4 bases to trimming and J lost 1 base, with 13 bases between them. The CDR3 runs to 15 residues.

The J gene is TRBJ2-7, the V gene TRBV7-9; D gene uncertain. This CDR3 contains 13 residues. Trimming cost V 5 bases and J 5 bases, with 13 bases left between them. Germline loops: CDR1 SEHNR, CDR2 FQNEAQ (reference sequence). As DNA, the CDR3 is TGTGCCAGCAGCCAAGGAGACCGGGACGAGCAGTACTTC. Translating gives CASSQGDRDEQYF.

V gene TRBV19 combines with J gene TRBJ1-6, with 7 bases matching TRBD1. CDR3 size: 15 residues. Germline V gene data show CDR1 as LNHDA and CDR2 as SQIVND (reference sequence). V was pared by 5 bases and J by 10 bases, with 11 bases of the junction left unmatched. This CDR3 reads CASSAADRLYSPLHF. The CDR3 DNA reads TGTGCCAGTAGTGCCGCGGACAGGCTCTACTCACCCCTCCACTTT.

V is TRBV10-2 and J is TRBJ1-1; tentative D call: TRBD1 (5 bases). CDR3 length: 13 residues. V was clipped by 7 bases and J by 4 bases, with 13 bases between them. CDR1 and CDR2 from the germline V gene are WSHSY and SAAADI. CDR3 region: CASTGQGSTEAFF. The CDR3 nucleotides are TGCGCCAGCACGGGGCAGGGTTCCACTGAAGCTTTCTTT.

The chain recombines TRBV5-1 with TRBJ1-1, with 7 nucleotides matching TRBD1. The V and J ends lost 4 bases and 0 bases, in that order; junction bases with no gene match: 12. The CDR3 totals 17 residues. Germline-derived CDR1 and CDR2 are SGHRS and YFSETQ. CDR3 sequence: CASSTGTVGGLNTEAFF. CDR3 coding DNA: TGCGCCAGCAGCACCGGGACAGTGGGGGGACTGAACACTGAAGCTTTCTTT. The whole variable domain, filled in from reference TRBV5-1 and TRBJ1-1, reads KAGVTQTPRYLIKTRGQQVTLSCSPISGHRSVSWYQQTPGQGLQFLFEYFSETQRNKGNFPGRFSGRQFSNSRSEMNVSTLELGDSALYLCASSTGTVGGLNTEAFFGQGTRLTVV.

This sequence joins TRBV4-1 and TRBJ1-1, with TRBD1 matching over 7 bases. The CDR3 has 13 amino acids. Germline V gene data show CDR1 as MGHRA and CDR2 as YSYEKL. V shed 8 bases and J 4 bases; nucleotides not matched to a gene: 7. The chain's CDR3 is CASGLTGITEAFF. CDR3 nucleotide sequence: TGCGCCAGCGGCCTGACAGGGATCACTGAAGCTTTCTTT.

As concerns this clone: The DNA is left out, because the CDR3 cannot be placed on it with certainty; the CDR3 is given as TCRdb lists it. V and J are TRBV28 and TRBJ1-1. Ends included, the CDR3 has 15 residues. Germline V gene lookup returns CDR1 MDHEN and CDR2 SYDVKM. CDR3 sequence reads: CASSSSGRWTTEAFF.

This chain joins TRBV6-1 and TRBJ1-1, with D unclear. V lost 1 base and J lost 4, with 13 bases in between. Per germline, CDR1 MNHNS and CDR2 SASEGT. The CDR3 is 15 residues long. CDR3 DNA sequence: TGTGCCAGCAGTGAAGGGCCCCCTTGGGGCACTGAAGCTTTCTTT. Its protein product is CASSEGPPWGTEAFF.

The genes are TRBV18 and TRBJ2-3; the D gene is possibly TRBD2 (6 bases). This CDR3 spans 16 amino acids. Germline V lookup: CDR1 KGHSH, CDR2 LQKENI. V was clipped by 3 bases and J by 2 bases, with 15 bases between them. In DNA form, the CDR3 reads TGTGCCAGCTCACCGATACCCGGGACTTACACAGATACGCAGTATTTT. This encodes CASSPIPGTYTDTQYF.

The gene calls are TRBV11-1 and TRBJ1-4; tentative D call: TRBD1 (6 bases). This CDR3 region has 15 residues. V was cut by 6 bases and J by 4 bases, with 15 bases left in between. From germline, CDR1 is SGHAT and CDR2 FQDESV (reference sequence). This CDR3 is CASRSSGGLNEKLFF. CDR3 bases: TGTGCCAGCAGATCCTCCGGGGGGCTTAATGAAAAACTGTTTTTT.

V is TRBV7-2 and J is TRBJ2-6, with D perhaps matching TRBD1 (6 bases). Germline-derived CDR1 and CDR2 are SGHTA and FQGNSA. The CDR3 contains 13 residues. Trimming removed 1 base from V and 15 bases from J, with 13 bases in between. CDR3 nucleotides: TGTGCCAGCAGCTTAGGGCAGGGGTTAAGCCTGACTTTC. It translates to CASSLGQGLSLTF.

The chain links TRBV5-1 to TRBJ1-2; 9 bases are a match to TRBD1. Germline V gene lookup returns CDR1 SGHRS and CDR2 YFSETQ. J lost 7 bases, V lost 0 bases, and 10 bases had no gene match. The CDR3 is 16 residues long. This CDR3 is CASSLAPGQGSSGYTF. CDR3 bases: TGCGCCAGCAGCTTGGCCCCGGGACAGGGTTCCTCTGGCTACACCTTC.

The CDR3, as DNA: TGTGCCAGCAGCTCCAGGTCCCGAGTAGGGAAACTGTTTTTT. Translated, it gives CASSSRSRVGKLFF. V gene TRBV7-2 combines with J gene TRBJ1-4; D remains ambiguous. The V end lost 4 bases, the J end lost 11 bases, and 17 bases lay between the germline ends. This CDR3 is built from 14 residues. Germline V gene lookup returns CDR1 SGHTA and CDR2 FQGNSA.

Only one count was recorded for this clone. The V call is TRBV5-5, the J call TRBJ1-4; D gene ambiguous. V lost 3 bases and J 7 bases, leaving 16 bases between the germline ends. In germline, CDR1 is SGHKS, CDR2 YYEKEE (reference sequence). This CDR3 spans 15 amino acids. CDR3 DNA sequence: TGTGCCAGCAGCTGGAACTCCCCCCGTAGTGAAAAACTGTTTTTT. This translates into CASSWNSPRSEKLFF.

The chain recombines TRBV7-2 with TRBJ1-2; possible D gene TRBD1, 6 bases. Germline V CDR1 and CDR2: SGHTA, FQGNSA. The CDR3 spans 15 residues. V was trimmed by 5 bases and J by 8 bases, leaving 21 bases between them. CDR3 coding DNA: TGTGCCAGCAGCCCGCGTAATGGGGGGGCGAGGGGCTACACCTTC. Encoded protein: CASSPRNGGARGYTF.

The chain employs TRBV25-1 and TRBJ1-2; D is undetermined. This CDR3 contains 14 residues. Looked up from germline, CDR1 is MGHDK and CDR2 is SYGVNS. V dropped 1 base and J dropped 6 bases, with 12 bases sitting between them. The CDR3 DNA reads TGTGCCAGCAGTGAATTAGGTGAAGGTGATGGCTACACCTTC. It codes for CASSELGEGDGYTF.

This chain links TRBV15 with TRBJ1-2, with a tentative D call TRBD1 (6 bases). Germline V gives CDR1 LNHNV, CDR2 YYDKDF (reference sequence). Trimming removed 4 bases at V and 4 bases at J, with 25 bases between. CDR3 length: 18 amino acids. The CDR3 DNA reads TGTGCCACCAGCACTCACAACTCAGGGGTAGGGCACAGCTATGGCTACACCTTC. Translating gives CATSTHNSGVGHSYGYTF.

The V and J genes are TRBV4-3 and TRBJ1-1, with D hard to call. The CDR3 is made up of 14 amino acids. Germline V lookup: CDR1 LGHNA, CDR2 YSLEER. Trimming took off 4 bases at V and 1 base at J, with 10 bases between the two ends. CDR3 bases: TGCGCCAGCAGCCTAAGGGTGGGGAACACTGAAGCTTTCTTT. Translating it yields CASSLRVGNTEAFF.

The genes are TRBV19 and TRBJ2-1, with a tentative D call TRBD2 (6 bases). Germline CDR1 is LNHDA and CDR2 is SQIVND (reference sequence). The CDR3 extends over 16 amino acids. Trimming cost V 4 bases and J 4 bases, with 17 bases left between them. The chain's CDR3 is CASSSWVPGAYNEQFF. CDR3 bases: TGTGCCAGTAGTAGCTGGGTCCCGGGAGCTTACAATGAGCAGTTCTTC.

V usage is TRBV10-2 and J usage is TRBJ1-6; 9 bases align to TRBD1. The ends lost 5 bases at V and 10 bases at J; junction bases unmatched: 6. Germline loops: CDR1 WSHSY, CDR2 SAAADI. The CDR3 sequence is 14 residues long. This chain's CDR3 is CASSPQGAGSPLHF. CDR3 DNA sequence: TGCGCCAGCAGTCCACAGGGGGCTGGCTCACCCCTCCACTTT.

The J gene is TRBJ2-5, the V gene TRBV5-8; D unclear. Germline V lookup: CDR1 SGHTS, CDR2 YDEGEE. This CDR3 has 11 amino acids. V lost 4 bases and J 9 bases, leaving 10 bases between the germline ends. The CDR3 spells CASSPGFAQYF. As DNA, the CDR3 is TGTGCCAGCAGCCCTGGTTTTGCCCAGTACTTC.

V and J are TRBV4-3 and TRBJ1-5; D is unclear. Germline CDR1 and CDR2: LGHNA and YSLEER. V was cut by 2 bases and J by 3 bases, with 5 bases left in between. The CDR3 is made up of 13 amino acids. Here the CDR3 reads CASSQFDNQPQHF. The DNA for the CDR3 is TGCGCCAGCAGCCAATTCGACAATCAGCCCCAGCATTTT.

The chain employs TRBV28 and TRBJ1-1; D might be TRBD1 (5 bases). The CDR3 covers 13 residues. Germline lookup yields CDR1 MDHEN and CDR2 SYDVKM. Trimming removed 5 bases at V and 2 bases at J, with 9 bases between. CDR3 DNA: TGTGCCAGCAGTAGGGGAGGTAACACTGAAGCTTTCTTT. Protein sequence: CASSRGGNTEAFF.

The rearrangement uses TRBV27 and TRBJ2-1, with 14 bases that match TRBD2. V was pared by 2 bases and J by 6 bases, with 12 bases of the junction left unmatched. The CDR3 has 19 amino acids. Germline CDR1 MNHEY, CDR2 SMNVEV (reference sequence). The CDR3 loop is CASSLGGLAGASRGNEQFF. The CDR3 region has the DNA TGTGCCAGCAGTTTAGGGGGACTAGCGGGGGCCTCCAGGGGCAATGAGCAGTTCTTC.